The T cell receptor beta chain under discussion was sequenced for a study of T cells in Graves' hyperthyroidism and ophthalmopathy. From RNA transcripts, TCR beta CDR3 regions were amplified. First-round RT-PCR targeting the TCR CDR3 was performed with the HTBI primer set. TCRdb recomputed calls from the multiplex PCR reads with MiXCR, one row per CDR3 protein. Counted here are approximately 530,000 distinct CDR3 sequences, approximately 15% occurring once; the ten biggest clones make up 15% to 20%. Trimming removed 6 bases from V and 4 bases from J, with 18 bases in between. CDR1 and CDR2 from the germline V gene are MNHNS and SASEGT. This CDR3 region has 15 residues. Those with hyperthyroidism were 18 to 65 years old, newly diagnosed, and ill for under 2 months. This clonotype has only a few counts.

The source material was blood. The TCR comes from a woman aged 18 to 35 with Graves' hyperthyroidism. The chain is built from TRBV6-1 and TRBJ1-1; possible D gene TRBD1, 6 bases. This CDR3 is CASSTTQGLFTEAFF. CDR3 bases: TGTGCCAGCAGCACAACACAGGGACTGTTCACTGAAGCTTTCTTT.